This TCR beta chain was profiled in a study of blood T cells in healthy people across ages. There were healthy Caucasian individuals from Russia, aged about 6 to 100, serving as donors. Donors gave approximately 9.9 milliliters of peripheral blood apiece. V was pared by 2 bases and J by 4 bases, with 12 bases of the junction left unmatched. The CDR3 is 19 amino acids. The germline gives CDR1 LGHNA, CDR2 YSLEER. Primed by a sample-barcoded 5' primer and a J-beta primer mix, a second PCR proceeded for about 6 to 12 cycles. TCRdb fed the 5' RACE reads into MiXCR, producing one record per CDR3 protein. In the table there are about 1.6 million distinct CDR3 sequences, approximately 32% of which are singletons.

The chain carries TRBV4-3 and TRBJ2-6; 9 nucleotides agree with TRBD1. The TCR comes from a woman between 25 and 40 years old in good health. The sequenced sample was blood. The CDR3 DNA follows: TGCGCCAGCAGCCAAATCCTCGGGACAGGGAGGTTGGGGGCCAACGTCCTGACTTTC. Its protein is CASSQILGTGRLGANVLTF.